The following is a T cell receptor beta chain sequence with its context. Its specificity is unknown. PCR used 60 Vbeta primers and 13 Jbeta primers. Sequenced by immunoSEQ multiplex PCR; TCRdb stores in-frame clones only, minus some. The repertoire holds about 200,000 clones, with roughly 80% as singletons. The data stem from a study of cytomegalovirus exposure and HLA in healthy donors. Study at large: There were 350 to 400 genotyped donors. Of these, 75% to 85% fell in the genetic ancestry cluster associated with self-reported Caucasian donors.

Study results and limitations: Accurate HLA-A and HLA-B prediction from TCR beta sequences was reported for most subjects. The study listed under 200 cytomegalovirus-associated TCR beta chains. Near-uniform donor sequencing depth was presumed by presence/absence analyses.

This clonotype was obtained from a man aged 45 to 65 in good health and CMV-seronegative. Sequencing used PBMCs.

This chain's CDR3 is CASSLSQGNYGYTF. CDR3 DNA sequence: TGTGCCAGCAGCTTATCTCAGGGGAACTATGGCTACACCTTC. This chain connects TRBV7-3 to TRBJ1-2, with D perhaps TRBD1 (6 bases). The ends were cut back, 2 bases at V and 2 bases at J, with 9 bases in the middle. This CDR3 has 14 residues. Germline V lookup: CDR1 SGHTA, CDR2 FQGTGA.